This TCR beta chain was sequenced in a study of cytomegalovirus exposure and HLA in healthy donors. Looking at the study overall: Around 80 million unique TCRs from HLA-typed donors were held in an early data release. Of around 410 genotyped donors, more than 65% grouped in the Caucasian-associated ancestry cluster. The study's findings and limits: Cytomegalovirus status was reportedly diagnosed by the classifier with high specificity and sensitivity. Excluded: some indistinguishable V segments such as TRBV6-2 and TRBV6-3.

This PCR relied on a set of 60 Vbeta primers and 13 Jbeta primers. Sequencing was performed with immunoSEQ multiplex PCR; in TCRdb, only in-frame clones are kept and a portion is missing. Altogether roughly 84,000 clones are present, 70% to 80% being singletons, with the ten largest covering more than 2.5%. The CDR3 is 14 residues long. The germline gives CDR1 KGHSH, CDR2 LQKENI. The V gene lost 6 bases and the J gene lost 3 bases, with 14 bases spanning the gap. In regard to this clone: No antigen is known for it.

The sequenced material came from PBMCs. The rearrangement uses TRBV18 and TRBJ2-5; D is perhaps TRBD1 (6 bases). This sequence originates from a man between 45 and 60 years old in good health and CMV-seronegative. DNA of the CDR3: TGTGCCAGCTCCATTGGACAGAGCGAAGAGACCCAGTACTTC. It is translated as CASSIGQSEETQYF.